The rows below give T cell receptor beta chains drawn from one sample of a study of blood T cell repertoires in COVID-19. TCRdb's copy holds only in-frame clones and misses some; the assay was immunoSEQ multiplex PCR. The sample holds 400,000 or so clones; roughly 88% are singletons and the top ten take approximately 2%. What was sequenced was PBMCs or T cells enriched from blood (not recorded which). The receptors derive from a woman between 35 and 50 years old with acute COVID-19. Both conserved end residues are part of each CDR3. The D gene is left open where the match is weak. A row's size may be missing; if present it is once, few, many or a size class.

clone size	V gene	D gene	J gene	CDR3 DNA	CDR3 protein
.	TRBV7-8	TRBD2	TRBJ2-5	TGTGCCAGCAGCTTAATGGGGAGCGGGGAAATTGAGACCCAGTACTTC	CASSLMGSGEIETQYF
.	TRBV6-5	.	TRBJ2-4	TGTGCCCTCAGGGCGAAAAACATTCAGTACTTC	CALRAKNIQYF
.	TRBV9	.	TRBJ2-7	TGTGCCAGCAGCGTACGGGGAGGCTACGAGCAGTACTTC	CASSVRGGYEQYF
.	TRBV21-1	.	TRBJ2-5	TGTGCCAGGCCGACCGGGACACTATGCCAAGAGACCCAGTACTTC	CARPTGTLCQETQYF
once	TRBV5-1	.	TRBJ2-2	TGCGCCAGCAGCTCAGCTCCTGGGCTATCCCAGGGGAACACCGGGGAGCTGTTTTTT	CASSSAPGLSQGNTGELFF
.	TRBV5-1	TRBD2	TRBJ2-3	TGCGCCAGCAGCTTGAGGACTAGCCTCGCAGATACGCAGTATTTT	CASSLRTSLADTQYF
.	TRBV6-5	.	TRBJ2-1	TGTGCCAGCAGTTACTCGCCGGGGTCGGCATACAATGAGCAGTTCTTC	CASSYSPGSAYNEQFF
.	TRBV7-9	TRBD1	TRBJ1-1	TGTGCCAGCAGCGAACGACAGGGTTACACTGAAGCTTTCTTT	CASSERQGYTEAFF
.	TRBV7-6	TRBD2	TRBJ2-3	TGTGCCAGCAGCTTAGCGACGGGGGGGGATACGCAGTATTTT	CASSLATGGDTQYF
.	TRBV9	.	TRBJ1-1	TGTGCCAGCAGCTACACAGGGCAGAACACTGAAGCTTTCTTT	CASSYTGQNTEAFF
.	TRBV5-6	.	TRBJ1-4	TGTGCCAGCAGCGAATGGGACACCCCGGGGGAAAAACTGTTTTTT	CASSEWDTPGEKLFF
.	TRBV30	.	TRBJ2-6	.	CAWGLGTAVLAF
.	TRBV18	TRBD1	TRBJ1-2	TGTGCCAGCTCACCAGGGGGACAGGGATTCATCTATGGCTACACCTTC	CASSPGGQGFIYGYTF
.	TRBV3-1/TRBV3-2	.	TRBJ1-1	TGTGCCAGCAGCCGGGTGGACAGGAACACTGAAGCTTTCTTT	CASSRVDRNTEAFF
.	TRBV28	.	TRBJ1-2	TGTGCCAGCATGTTACAGGGCAGCTATGGCTACACCTTC	CASMLQGSYGYTF
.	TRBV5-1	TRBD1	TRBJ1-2	TGCGCCAGCAGACCCGGGACAGGGGGGTATGGCTACACCTTC	CASRPGTGGYGYTF
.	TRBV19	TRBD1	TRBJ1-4	TGTGCCAGTAGTATTTACGGGGGACAGGGGGGAACTAATGAAAAACTGTTTTTT	CASSIYGGQGGTNEKLFF
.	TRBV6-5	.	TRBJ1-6	TGTGCCAGCAGTATACTAGAGGATTCACCCCTCCACTTT	CASSILEDSPLHF
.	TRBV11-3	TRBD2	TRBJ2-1	TGTGCCAGCAGCTTAGTGTCAGCGGGGGGAATCAATGAGCAGTTCTTC	CASSLVSAGGINEQFF
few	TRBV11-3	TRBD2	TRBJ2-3	TGTGCCAGCAGCTCCGGGGGGGCCTCAGATACGCAGTATTTT	CASSSGGASDTQYF